The sequence of this T cell receptor beta chain was determined in a study of identical twins (dated by TCRdb to 2016 to 2018). Background on the whole study: TCR alpha and beta repertoires from monozygotic twins, unrelated adults of various ages and cord blood were deep-sequenced to test whether fetal clonotypes persist. Replicate twin experiments were performed at different times using different library preparation protocols to rule out contamination.

What the study reported, not specific to this receptor: Invariant T cells such as MAIT and iNKT could partly confound zero-insertion analyses, although diverse VJ usage argued against such confounding for most clonotypes. The excess sharing between twins in beta out-of-frame sequences was weaker because fewer shared sequences reduced the signal-to-noise ratio. Conclusions relied on cross-sectional statistical analysis, since the same donors could not be followed over many years. Out-of-frame TCR alpha sequences shared between twins showed an excess of low generation-probability sequences compared with coincidental sharing between unrelated individuals. Fewer insertions were carried by abundant cord blood beta clonotypes, a similar but weaker trend appeared in young adult naive repertoires, and no such trend appeared in memory repertoires. Recombination models systematically underestimated out-of-frame TCR alpha sharing in monozygotic twins but agreed with sharing between unrelated individuals.

Worth noting for this clonotype: What this receptor recognizes is not known. No base-level quality is on record; no much larger clone is a single base apart.

Every donor in the study was a healthy Caucasian. The twin cohort comprised three pairs of female monozygotic twins, all aged about 18 to 29 years. Peripheral blood mononuclear cells were the source from which RNA for the TCR libraries was isolated. The library was obtained by 5' RACE. These reads were obtained on an Illumina HiSeq 2000. Template switching added a universal primer binding site, and the final cDNA carried a unique molecular identifier that allowed TCR cDNA molecules to be counted accurately. Specific primers in the conserved constant-segment region were used to synthesize first-strand cDNA for TCR alpha and beta chains. To control for contamination, every cDNA library was double barcoded, receiving both a SMART-Mk sample barcode and Illumina barcodes. TruSeq adapter sequences and Illumina sample barcodes were added in two successive PCR steps. The TCR alpha and beta cDNA libraries were sequenced on the Illumina HiSeq platform using custom primers. The paper's data handling went like this. Unique molecular identifiers were extracted from raw reads with MiGEC, and CDR3 positions were determined with MiXCR. For each individual, recombination models were inferred using an EM algorithm with the repgenHMM and IGoR tools. The analysis of shared clonotypes was done with the tcR package in R, with sharing normalized by the product of cloneset sizes. Out-of-frame nonproductive sequences were analyzed to study raw recombination free of thymic and clonal selection effects. TCRdb handled the public reads itself, with Q25 trimming in fastp and clone calling in MiXCR, and kept productive beta chains. One record per CDR3 amino acid sequence lists the most common genes and DNA. The V and J calls shown here were made by TCRdb, not taken from the authors' results. The sample table records about 570,000 distinct CDR3 sequences; 9.5% to 10% of these occur just once. The ten largest clones represent more than 2.5% of the sample.

Trimming accounts for 5 bases at V and 4 bases at J, while the number of junction bases matched to no gene is 2. The CDR3 measures 14 amino acids from cysteine to phenylalanine. The sequence is cut down to CDR3 DNA, 42 bases in frame from base 1. The CDR1 and CDR2 encoded by the germline V gene are SNHLY and FYNNEI. This sample also belongs to another study, concerning yellow fever vaccine responses in identical twins. Per that second paper: The T cell response to vaccination in identical twins was reported by the authors to appear partly convergent and partly personalized. Focusing on identical twins, the study followed the T cell clones that responded to the vaccine, and did so with precision.

The receptor was isolated from a woman between 18 and 29 years old in good health. The V and J genes are TRBV2 and TRBJ2-5, with 12 bases in between that match TRBD2. The sample taken for sequencing was PBMCs. The CDR3 is CASSMGLAGETQYF. The base sequence is TGTGCCAGCAGTATGGGACTAGCGGGAGAGACCCAGTACTTC.